The T cell receptor beta chain under discussion was sequenced for a study of OX40 agonist ivuxolimab in advanced cancers. Study summary: Age averaged around 54 years (range about 20 to 79), and roughly 80% were male. Three patients, one with hepatocellular carcinoma and two with cutaneous melanoma, achieved partial responses. Study-level points and caveats: Partial responders dosed at 0.1-3.0 mg/kg displayed clonal expansion ranking among the lowest.

A note on this clone: The antigen is unknown.

The germline V and J ends were trimmed by 0 bases and 6 bases, with 12 bases remaining between them. The germline gives CDR1 SGHRS, CDR2 YFSETQ. This CDR3 contains 14 residues. Profiled with immunoSEQ multiplex PCR; TCRdb holds only in-frame clones, not every one. Of around 95,000 clones listed, less than 95% are singletons. V and J are TRBV5-1 and TRBJ1-2; tentative D call: TRBD1 (5 bases). This receptor was identified in an adult with an advanced solid tumor such as melanoma, head and neck, liver or kidney cancer. The sequences come from CD4+ or CD8+ T cells sorted from blood, collected in a trial of the OX40 agonist ivuxolimab. The CDR3 spells CASSLASGRHGYTF. As DNA, the CDR3 is TGCGCCAGCAGCTTGGCCTCAGGGAGGCATGGCTACACCTTC.